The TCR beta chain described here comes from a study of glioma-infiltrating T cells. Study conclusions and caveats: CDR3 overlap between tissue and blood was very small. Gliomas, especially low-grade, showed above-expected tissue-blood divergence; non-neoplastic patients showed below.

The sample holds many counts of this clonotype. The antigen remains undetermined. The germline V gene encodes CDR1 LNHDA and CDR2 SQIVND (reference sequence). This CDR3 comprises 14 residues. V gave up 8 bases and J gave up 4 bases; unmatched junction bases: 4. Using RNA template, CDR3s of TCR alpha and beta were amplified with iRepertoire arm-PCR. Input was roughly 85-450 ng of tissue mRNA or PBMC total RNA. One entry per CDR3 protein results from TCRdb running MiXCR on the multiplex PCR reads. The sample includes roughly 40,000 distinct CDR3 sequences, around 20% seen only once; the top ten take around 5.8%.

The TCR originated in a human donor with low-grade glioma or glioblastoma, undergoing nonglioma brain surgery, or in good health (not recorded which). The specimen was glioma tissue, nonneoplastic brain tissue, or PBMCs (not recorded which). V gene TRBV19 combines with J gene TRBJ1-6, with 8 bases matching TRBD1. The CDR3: CASGRTGYNSPLHF. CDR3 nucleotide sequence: TGTGCCAGTGGCCGGACAGGGTATAATTCACCCCTCCACTTT.